What follows is one T cell receptor beta chain and its context. Method: immunoSEQ multiplex PCR; TCRdb's copy keeps in-frame clones and lacks some. The profile shows around 76,000 clones, roughly 94% of them singletons. J lost 4 bases, V lost 1 base, and 4 bases had no gene match. This CDR3 is built from 15 residues. Germline V gene sequence: CDR1 MNHEY, CDR2 SMNVEV (reference sequence). These data originate in a study of OX40 agonist ivuxolimab in advanced cancers. The sequence derives from an adult with an advanced solid tumor such as melanoma, head and neck, liver or kidney cancer. This material consisted of CD4+ or CD8+ T cells sorted from blood, taken in a trial of the OX40 agonist ivuxolimab. This chain connects TRBV27 to TRBJ2-5, with 9 bases lining up with TRBD2. CDR3 residues: CASSLLGGRGETQYF. The CDR3, as DNA: TGTGCCAGCAGTTTATTAGGCGGGAGGGGAGAGACCCAGTACTTC.